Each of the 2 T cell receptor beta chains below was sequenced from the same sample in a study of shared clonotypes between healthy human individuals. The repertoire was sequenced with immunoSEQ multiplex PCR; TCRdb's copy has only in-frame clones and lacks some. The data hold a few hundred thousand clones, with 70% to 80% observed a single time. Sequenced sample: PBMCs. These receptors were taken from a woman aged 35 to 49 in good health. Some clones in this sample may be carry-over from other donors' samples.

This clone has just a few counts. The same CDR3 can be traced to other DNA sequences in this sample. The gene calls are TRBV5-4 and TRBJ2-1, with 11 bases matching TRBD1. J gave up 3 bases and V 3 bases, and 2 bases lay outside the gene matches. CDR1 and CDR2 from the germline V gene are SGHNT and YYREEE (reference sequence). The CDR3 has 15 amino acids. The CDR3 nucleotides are TGTGCCAGCAGCTCCGGGACAGGGGGCTACAATGAGCAGTTCTTC. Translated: CASSSGTGGYNEQFF.

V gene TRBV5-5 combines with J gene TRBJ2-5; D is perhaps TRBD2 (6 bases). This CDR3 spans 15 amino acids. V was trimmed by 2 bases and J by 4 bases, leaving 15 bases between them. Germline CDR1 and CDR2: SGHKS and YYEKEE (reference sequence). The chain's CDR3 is CASSFAGSSGETQYF. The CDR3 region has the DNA TGTGCCAGCAGCTTTGCCGGGAGTTCGGGAGAGACCCAGTACTTC.